The next 16 T cell receptor beta chains were all read from a single sample in a study of shared clonotypes between healthy human individuals. Generated by immunoSEQ multiplex PCR, the TCRdb table keeps only in-frame clones and is missing some. Of over 1.5 million clones in the sample, approximately 98% were seen once. Sequenced input: naive CD4+ T cells sorted from blood. The subset was: CD45RA+ positively selected. The receptors were sampled from a man aged 25-45 years in good health.

This clone was observed at least ten times. Other DNA variants within this sample encode the same CDR3. The chain joins TRBV18 to TRBJ2-5; D is undetermined. V lost 3 bases and J 1 base, leaving 0 bases between the germline ends. This CDR3 is built from 11 residues. CDR1 KGHSH and CDR2 LQKENI come from the germline V gene. CDR3 in DNA: TGTGCCAGCTCACCCCAAGAGACCCAGTACTTC. This encodes CASSPQETQYF.

The gene calls are TRBV7-3 and TRBJ2-3; TRBD2 aligns across 7 bases. Germline V gene sequence: CDR1 SGHTA, CDR2 FQGTGA. This CDR3 is built from 16 residues. V was clipped by 5 bases and J by 0 bases; unmatched bases: 8. Here the CDR3 DNA reads TGTGCCAGCAGCCTAAGGGGTAGCGGGAGCACAGATACGCAGTATTTT. Translated, it gives CASSLRGSGSTDTQYF.

This sequence joins TRBV21-1 and TRBJ2-5. TRBV21-1 is shown as a pseudogene. The CDR3 spans 10 residues. Here the CDR3 DNA reads TGTGCCAGCAGCGACGTCTACGTGTACTTC. Translation gives CASSDVYVYF.

The chain has TRBV7-3 and TRBJ2-1, with 15 bases fitting TRBD2. In germline, CDR1 is SGHTA, CDR2 FQGTGA. The CDR3 runs to 16 residues. The ends lost 5 bases at V and 9 bases at J; junction bases unmatched: 8. In nucleotides, the CDR3 is TGTGCCAGCAGCCACTGGACTAGCGGGAGGGCGACTGAGCAGTTCTTC. This sequence encodes CASSHWTSGRATEQFF.

J is TRBJ1-2 and V is TRBV5-1, with D possibly TRBD1 on 5 matching bases. The CDR3 runs to 13 residues. Per germline, CDR1 SGHRS and CDR2 YFSETQ. Trimming removed 1 base from V and 7 bases from J, with 11 bases in between. The CDR3 loop is CASSLITGGGYTF. CDR3 nucleotides: TGCGCCAGCAGCTTGATTACGGGGGGTGGCTACACCTTC.

The chain has TRBV15 and TRBJ2-1; no clear D gene. This CDR3 contains 12 residues. The germline V gene has CDR1 LNHNV and CDR2 YYDKDF (reference sequence). Trimming left V 1 base short and J 8 bases short, with 6 bases between. CDR3 protein: CATSRGNDEQFF. The CDR3 DNA reads TGTGCCACCAGCAGAGGAAACGATGAGCAGTTCTTC.

The chain uses TRBV6-5 and TRBJ2-7, with 11 bases fitting TRBD2. Germline V gene lookup returns CDR1 MNHEY and CDR2 SVGAGI. The ends lost 8 bases at V and 4 bases at J; junction bases unmatched: 1. The CDR3 runs to 12 residues. CDR3 amino acids: CASGLAGYEQYF. DNA for the CDR3: TGTGCCAGCGGACTAGCGGGTTACGAGCAGTACTTC.

This chain joins TRBV7-3 and TRBJ2-6; D not resolved. CDR3 length: 20 amino acids. Germline lookup yields CDR1 SGHTA and CDR2 FQGTGA. V was trimmed by 5 bases and J by 0 bases, leaving 23 bases between them. This CDR3 is CASSHLGPPDGRSGANVLTF. The DNA for the CDR3 is TGTGCCAGCAGCCATTTAGGGCCCCCGGACGGACGCTCTGGGGCCAACGTCCTGACTTTC.

The chain has TRBV5-1 and TRBJ2-3; TRBD2 matches 8 bases. The CDR3 spans 15 residues. Trimming removed 4 bases from V and 4 bases from J; junction bases left unmatched: 8. In germline, CDR1 is SGHRS, CDR2 YFSETQ. The chain's CDR3 is CASSIGTSHSDTQYF. In nucleotides, the CDR3 is TGCGCCAGCAGCATCGGGACTAGTCACTCAGATACGCAGTATTTT. Complete variable domain (other parts from reference TRBV5-1 and TRBJ2-3): KAGVTQTPRYLIKTRGQQVTLSCSPISGHRSVSWYQQTPGQGLQFLFEYFSETQRNKGNFPGRFSGRQFSNSRSEMNVSTLELGDSALYLCASSIGTSHSDTQYFGPGTRLTVL.

The chain combines TRBV6-5 with TRBJ2-1, with TRBD2 matching over 7 bases. The CDR3 is 15 residues long. The germline CDR1 and CDR2 sequences are MNHEY and SVGAGI. J gave up 8 bases and V 5 bases, and 12 bases lay outside the gene matches. CDR3 in amino acids: CASSTLAAVIHEQFF. The CDR3 DNA reads TGTGCCAGCAGTACTCTAGCGGCAGTCATCCATGAGCAGTTCTTC.

This chain joins TRBV19 and TRBJ2-3; D remains ambiguous. CDR1 and CDR2 from the germline V gene are LNHDA and SQIVND (reference sequence). The CDR3 contains 13 residues. The V end was cut by 9 bases, the J end by 2 bases, with 12 bases between. CDR3 loop: CASSRTYTDTQYF. DNA of the CDR3: TGTGCCAGCTCACGCACCTACACAGATACGCAGTATTTT.

This sequence joins TRBV12-5 and TRBJ2-3; 14 nucleotides agree with TRBD2. With V trimmed by 5 bases and J by 3 bases, 4 bases remained unmatched. The CDR3 totals 16 residues. Per the germline V gene, CDR1 is LGHNT and CDR2 is FRNRAP. The CDR3 DNA reads as TGTGCTAGTGGTCACGGACTAGCGGGAGGAACAGATACGCAGTATTTT. Translating gives CASGHGLAGGTDTQYF.

The chain carries TRBV9 and TRBJ1-4, with TRBD1 as a possible D gene (5 bases). CDR3 size: 15 residues. Deletions cut 3 bases from V and 8 bases from J, with 17 bases between. Germline V CDR1 and CDR2: SGDLS, YYNGEE. This chain's CDR3 is CASSGLGGGKEKLFF. The CDR3, as DNA: TGTGCCAGCAGCGGACTAGGTGGGGGTAAGGAAAAACTGTTTTTT.

The V and J genes are TRBV11-2 and TRBJ2-5; 8 nucleotides agree with TRBD2. CDR3 length: 18 amino acids. Germline V gene sequence: CDR1 SGHAT, CDR2 FQNNGV. V dropped 2 bases and J dropped 2; count of bases not matched to a gene: 13. CDR3 amino acids: CASSLFRAGSSGQETQYF. CDR3 DNA sequence: TGTGCCAGCAGCTTATTTAGGGCGGGATCTAGCGGGCAAGAGACCCAGTACTTC.

In its sample, this clone was seen once. The rearrangement joins TRBV29-1 to TRBJ1-4; possibly TRBD1 for D (5 bases). CDR1 SQVTM and CDR2 ANQGSEA come from the germline V gene. Trimming took 2 bases from V and 0 from J, leaving 13 bases between them. The CDR3 is made up of 16 amino acids. The CDR3 region has the DNA TGCAGCGTTGAATCGGTCAGGGTCCCAACTAATGAAAAACTGTTTTTT. Its protein product is CSVESVRVPTNEKLFF.

The chain recombines TRBV11-3 with TRBJ2-1; 8 nucleotides align to TRBD2. The CDR3 totals 13 residues. Losses at the gene ends were 3 bases for V and 14 bases for J; bases not matched to a gene: 9. The germline gives CDR1 SGHNT, CDR2 YENEEA. The CDR3 is CASSFTQAGEEFF. The DNA for the CDR3 is TGTGCCAGCAGCTTTACCCAAGCGGGAGAAGAGTTCTTC. Full variable domain (rest looked up from reference TRBV11-3 and TRBJ2-1): EAGVVQSPRYKIIEKKQPVAFWCNPISGHNTLYWYLQNLGQGPELLIRYENEEAVDDSQLPKDRFSAERLKGVDSTLKIQPAELGDSAVYLCASSFTQAGEEFFGPGTRLTVL.